These T cell receptor beta chains were read from a single sample in a study of early T cells in non-severe SARS-CoV-2 infection. TCRdb independently ran MiXCR on the 5' RACE reads; one entry per CDR3 protein. The sample lists 30,000 to 40,000 distinct CDR3 sequences; around 5% were seen once. The specimen was whole blood. The source is an adult who was a healthcare worker with PCR-confirmed SARS-CoV-2 infection or an uninfected control (not recorded which). The CDR3 runs from the conserved cysteine through the conserved F or W. Fields, in order: CDR3 protein, CDR3 length, V gene, clone size, J gene. A clone size is listed for some rows: how often the clone was seen (once, few, many), or a class if it is expanded.

cdr3_aa: CSVWTGGWTGNTIYF
cdr3_length: 15
v_call: TRBV29-1
clone_size: NA
j_call: TRBJ1-3

cdr3_aa: CASSLVVVSSPLHF
cdr3_length: 14
v_call: TRBV28
clone_size: many
j_call: TRBJ1-6

cdr3_aa: CASSQEQRMNTEAFF
cdr3_length: 15
v_call: TRBV14
clone_size: NA
j_call: TRBJ1-1

cdr3_aa: CASSKDLAGGTDTQYF
cdr3_length: 16
v_call: TRBV2
clone_size: many
j_call: TRBJ2-3

cdr3_aa: CASSYLAGFTDTQYF
cdr3_length: 15
v_call: TRBV6-6
clone_size: many
j_call: TRBJ2-3

cdr3_aa: CSARGGVDQPQHF
cdr3_length: 13
v_call: TRBV29-1
clone_size: NA
j_call: TRBJ1-5

cdr3_aa: CASSPTGTGFLYNEQFF
cdr3_length: 17
v_call: TRBV7-3
clone_size: many
j_call: TRBJ2-1

cdr3_aa: CSAREAGREKLFF
cdr3_length: 13
v_call: TRBV20-1
clone_size: many
j_call: TRBJ1-4

cdr3_aa: CASSLPSTDTQYF
cdr3_length: 13
v_call: TRBV5-1
clone_size: many
j_call: TRBJ2-3

cdr3_aa: CASRDGWGDTQYF
cdr3_length: 13
v_call: TRBV6-1
clone_size: few
j_call: TRBJ2-3

cdr3_aa: CASSLVGLGLANNTGELFF
cdr3_length: 19
v_call: TRBV12-3/TRBV12-4
clone_size: once
j_call: TRBJ2-2

cdr3_aa: CAWKGSSSYNEQFF
cdr3_length: 14
v_call: TRBV30
clone_size: many
j_call: TRBJ2-1

cdr3_aa: CASSFLTGLDEKLFF
cdr3_length: 15
v_call: TRBV5-1
clone_size: few
j_call: TRBJ1-4

cdr3_aa: CASAIGGNTEAFF
cdr3_length: 13
v_call: TRBV5-1
clone_size: many
j_call: TRBJ1-1

cdr3_aa: CASSRTGTGANVLTF
cdr3_length: 15
v_call: TRBV5-8
clone_size: few
j_call: TRBJ2-6

cdr3_aa: CASSLEGASSYHNQPQHF
cdr3_length: 18
v_call: TRBV7-2
clone_size: NA
j_call: TRBJ1-5

cdr3_aa: CASSHGTFQETQYF
cdr3_length: 14
v_call: TRBV11-1
clone_size: many
j_call: TRBJ2-5

cdr3_aa: CASSPLGGARFTEAFF
cdr3_length: 16
v_call: TRBV7-2
clone_size: few
j_call: TRBJ1-1

cdr3_aa: CSARVGTDLTEAFF
cdr3_length: 14
v_call: TRBV20-1
clone_size: many
j_call: TRBJ1-1

cdr3_aa: CASSLQVTAVSLGYTF
cdr3_length: 16
v_call: TRBV5-6
clone_size: many
j_call: TRBJ1-2

cdr3_aa: CASSKDRGGMNTEAFF
cdr3_length: 16
v_call: TRBV7-2
clone_size: NA
j_call: TRBJ1-1

cdr3_aa: CSVAWTGGMADTQYF
cdr3_length: 15
v_call: TRBV29-1
clone_size: few
j_call: TRBJ2-3

cdr3_aa: CATRTSGGQETQYF
cdr3_length: 14
v_call: TRBV6-2/TRBV6-3
clone_size: few
j_call: TRBJ2-5

cdr3_aa: CASSLRRGRAKAFF
cdr3_length: 14
v_call: TRBV7-3
clone_size: many
j_call: TRBJ1-1

cdr3_aa: CASSSSGRPPLHF
cdr3_length: 13
v_call: TRBV11-2
clone_size: many
j_call: TRBJ1-6

cdr3_aa: CSVPSGGEVSEQFF
cdr3_length: 14
v_call: TRBV20-1
clone_size: many
j_call: TRBJ2-1

cdr3_aa: CASKPGQGRRATNEKLFF
cdr3_length: 18
v_call: TRBV19
clone_size: many
j_call: TRBJ1-4

cdr3_aa: CASSLGTGRPEAFF
cdr3_length: 14
v_call: TRBV7-9
clone_size: few
j_call: TRBJ1-1

cdr3_aa: CATSGTSRNEQFF
cdr3_length: 13
v_call: TRBV24-1
clone_size: few
j_call: TRBJ2-1

cdr3_aa: CASSPDVATDTQYF
cdr3_length: 14
v_call: TRBV12-3/TRBV12-4
clone_size: NA
j_call: TRBJ2-3

cdr3_aa: CASSLRRGGPTDTQYF
cdr3_length: 16
v_call: TRBV7-2
clone_size: few
j_call: TRBJ2-3

cdr3_aa: CASSLFAGANVLTF
cdr3_length: 14
v_call: TRBV28
clone_size: few
j_call: TRBJ2-6

cdr3_aa: CSAWLQGITDTQYF
cdr3_length: 14
v_call: TRBV20-1
clone_size: many
j_call: TRBJ2-3

cdr3_aa: CASSFASSSSYNSPLHF
cdr3_length: 17
v_call: TRBV7-8
clone_size: NA
j_call: TRBJ1-6

cdr3_aa: CASSLLDSSYNEQFF
cdr3_length: 15
v_call: TRBV28
clone_size: many
j_call: TRBJ2-1

cdr3_aa: CASSKSPGASTDTQYF
cdr3_length: 16
v_call: TRBV6-2/TRBV6-3
clone_size: NA
j_call: TRBJ2-3

cdr3_aa: CASSSPPGGQGEQYF
cdr3_length: 15
v_call: TRBV27
clone_size: NA
j_call: NA

cdr3_aa: CASSPRGGSRQPQHF
cdr3_length: 15
v_call: TRBV3-1
clone_size: many
j_call: TRBJ1-5

cdr3_aa: CASSLGSGANEQFF
cdr3_length: 14
v_call: TRBV5-5
clone_size: many
j_call: TRBJ2-1

cdr3_aa: CSVAVGPLGTEAFF
cdr3_length: 14
v_call: TRBV29-1
clone_size: many
j_call: TRBJ1-1

cdr3_aa: CASSQMQIIAGTQYF
cdr3_length: 15
v_call: TRBV4-2
clone_size: many
j_call: TRBJ2-3

cdr3_aa: CASSERSRVFQETQYF
cdr3_length: 16
v_call: TRBV6-1
clone_size: NA
j_call: TRBJ2-5

cdr3_aa: CSATAFVEQFF
cdr3_length: 11
v_call: TRBV20-1
clone_size: few
j_call: TRBJ2-1

cdr3_aa: CSVETSGGRDTQYF
cdr3_length: 14
v_call: TRBV29-1
clone_size: few
j_call: TRBJ2-3

cdr3_aa: CASSLAGRGAYNEQFF
cdr3_length: 16
v_call: TRBV5-4
clone_size: many
j_call: TRBJ2-1

cdr3_aa: CASSIPGEKLFF
cdr3_length: 12
v_call: TRBV19
clone_size: many
j_call: TRBJ1-4

cdr3_aa: CASSPAGGLGTDTQYF
cdr3_length: 16
v_call: TRBV7-3
clone_size: many
j_call: TRBJ2-3

cdr3_aa: CASSTTGGAAGELFF
cdr3_length: 15
v_call: TRBV7-2
clone_size: NA
j_call: TRBJ2-2

cdr3_aa: CSAQDRGGNNQPQHF
cdr3_length: 15
v_call: TRBV20-1
clone_size: many
j_call: TRBJ1-5

cdr3_aa: CASSLPQVSGVQETQYF
cdr3_length: 17
v_call: TRBV7-9
clone_size: few
j_call: TRBJ2-5

cdr3_aa: CATSRDLVEGTEVFF
cdr3_length: 15
v_call: TRBV15
clone_size: many
j_call: TRBJ1-1

cdr3_aa: CASSLIGETQYF
cdr3_length: 12
v_call: TRBV5-6
clone_size: many
j_call: TRBJ2-5

cdr3_aa: CSARDNGGSPLHF
cdr3_length: 13
v_call: TRBV20-1
clone_size: many
j_call: TRBJ1-6

cdr3_aa: CASSQLARSQHF
cdr3_length: 12
v_call: TRBV16
clone_size: many
j_call: TRBJ1-5

cdr3_aa: CASSRLTGDKREAFF
cdr3_length: 15
v_call: TRBV5-6
clone_size: many
j_call: TRBJ1-1

cdr3_aa: CASSLIFRRDTSYEQYF
cdr3_length: 17
v_call: TRBV7-2
clone_size: many
j_call: TRBJ2-7

cdr3_aa: CASRQGMGNQPQHF
cdr3_length: 14
v_call: TRBV19
clone_size: many
j_call: TRBJ1-5